Shown below are 15 T cell receptor beta chains from a single sample sequenced in a study of response to subunit inactivated influenza vaccine. TCRdb used MiXCR to reprocess the RT-PCR reads, holding one entry per CDR3 protein. The repertoire holds about 780,000 distinct CDR3 sequences, with 15% to 20% as singletons. The sequencing used PBMCs from blood, collected 4 to 6 days after vaccination. These receptors all stem from a middle-aged man who received an inactivated influenza vaccine.

This clonotype was detected only a few times. The chain has TRBV5-1 and TRBJ2-1; TRBD2 matches 15 bases. Germline V lookup: CDR1 SGHRS, CDR2 YFSETQ. V shed 3 bases and J 4 bases; nucleotides not matched to a gene: 5. The CDR3 contains 17 residues. CDR3 in amino acids: CASSSGLAGGNYNEQFF. The CDR3 DNA is TGCGCCAGCAGCTCTGGACTAGCGGGGGGGAATTACAATGAGCAGTTCTTC.

The rearrangement uses TRBV20-1 and TRBJ2-3; TRBD2 matches 7 bases. V shed 7 bases and J 1 base; nucleotides not matched to a gene: 17. This CDR3 is built from 17 residues. Germline V CDR1 and CDR2: DFQATT, SNEGSKA (reference sequence). The CDR3 nucleotides are TGCAGTGTCAGTGGGCAGAGTGGTGGGGGGGGCACAGATACGCAGTATTTT. Translating gives CSVSGQSGGGGTDTQYF.

This chain connects TRBV27 to TRBJ2-7; possibly TRBD1 for D (6 bases). V was clipped by 1 base and J by 2 bases, with 12 bases between them. This CDR3 has 15 residues. The germline gives CDR1 MNHEY, CDR2 SMNVEV (reference sequence). For the CDR3, the DNA is TGTGCCAGCAGTTTATACCCGACAGGAGCCTACGAGCAGTACTTC. Translating gives CASSLYPTGAYEQYF.

This clonotype has only a few counts. The V call is TRBV20-1, the J call TRBJ2-4; 13 bases fit TRBD2. The CDR3 runs 20 residues. J lost 1 base, V lost 0 bases, and 12 bases had no gene match. Germline V CDR1 and CDR2: DFQATT, SNEGSKA (reference sequence). CDR3 DNA: TGCAGTGCTAGAGACGTGGGACTAGCGGGAAATGAATATGCCAAAAACATTCAGTACTTC. This gives the protein CSARDVGLAGNEYAKNIQYF.

This clonotype was counted a few times. This chain links TRBV12-3 or TRBV12-4 with TRBJ2-1, with 12 bases that match TRBD2. Trimming took 6 bases from V and 0 from J; bases not matched to a gene: 9. The CDR3 runs 18 residues. CDR3 in DNA: TGTGCCAGCAGCCCGACTAGCGGGAGTCGAAGCTCCTACAATGAGCAGTTCTTC. Translating gives CASSPTSGSRSSYNEQFF.

This chain links TRBV6-2 or TRBV6-3 with TRBJ2-4, with TRBD2 matching 8 bases. The germline V gene encodes CDR1 MNHEY and CDR2 SVGEGT. V lost 5 bases, J lost 0 bases, and 6 bases stayed unmatched. The CDR3 loop spans 16 amino acids. This CDR3 is CASSLTSGVAKNIQYF. The DNA for the CDR3 is TGTGCCAGCAGTCTTACTAGCGGTGTAGCCAAAAACATTCAGTACTTC.

The chain has TRBV3-1 and TRBJ2-7; 10 bases line up with TRBD2. The germline gives CDR1 LGHDT, CDR2 YNNKEL (reference sequence). The CDR3 runs 16 residues. Trimming removed 4 bases from V and 3 bases from J; junction bases left unmatched: 9. CDR3 in DNA: TGTGCCAGCAGCCCAAATCATAGCGGGGGGAGCTACGAGCAGTACTTC. It codes for CASSPNHSGGSYEQYF.

A word on this clonotype: Since a much larger clone is just one base distant, this may be a read error. The chain employs TRBV12-3 or TRBV12-4 and TRBJ2-4; D is unresolved. The CDR3 sequence is 12 residues long. The CDR3 nucleotides read TGTACCAGCAGTTTAAGTGAAGGCATTCAGTACTTC. Amino acid sequence: CTSSLSEGIQYF.

This clonotype showed up just a few times. The chain recombines TRBV18 with TRBJ2-1; a possible D gene is TRBD1 (5 bases). CDR3 length: 15 residues. The V and J ends lost 3 bases and 6 bases respectively, with 15 bases between them. Germline V gives CDR1 KGHSH, CDR2 LQKENI. CDR3 amino acids: CASSPTAGMGNEQFF. The DNA for the CDR3 is TGTGCCAGCTCACCGACCGCAGGGATGGGCAATGAGCAGTTCTTC. The variable domain in full, completed from reference TRBV18 and TRBJ2-1, reads NAGVMQNPRHLVRRRGQEARLRCSPMKGHSHVYWYRQLPEEGLKFMVYLQKENIIDESGMPKERFSAEFPKEGPSILRIQQVVRGDSAAYFCASSPTAGMGNEQFFGPGTRLTVL.

This clonotype appeared a few times. This rearrangement joins TRBV7-2 to TRBJ2-5; D remains unclear. V lost 5 bases and J 7 bases, leaving 14 bases between the germline ends. The CDR3 consists of 13 residues. The V gene's germline CDR1 is SGHTA and CDR2 FQGNSA. CDR3 sequence (DNA): TGTGCCAGCAGCCTTGACTTGACCCGGACCCAGTACTTC. Translating it yields CASSLDLTRTQYF.

The chain joins TRBV4-2 to TRBJ2-5, with D uncertain. Trimming cost V 0 bases and J 5 bases, with 7 bases left between them. CDR1 LGHNA and CDR2 YNFKEQ come from the germline V gene. The CDR3 runs 13 residues. CDR3 nucleotide sequence: TGTGCCAGCAGCCAAGATCAACGGGAGACCCAGTACTTC. Protein sequence: CASSQDQRETQYF.

The V call is TRBV14, the J call TRBJ2-5, with D perhaps assigned TRBD1 or TRBD2 (5 bases each). The ends were cut back, 2 bases at V and 1 base at J, with 11 bases in the middle. The germline V gene encodes CDR1 SGHDN and CDR2 FVKESK. The CDR3 runs to 15 residues. The CDR3 spells CASSQHIGAQETQYF. CDR3 nucleotides: TGTGCCAGCAGCCAACATATCGGGGCCCAAGAGACCCAGTACTTC.

The chain links TRBV9 to TRBJ2-2; D may correspond to TRBD1 or TRBD2 (6 bases each). Germline V gene sequence: CDR1 SGDLS, CDR2 YYNGEE. The length of the CDR3 is 13 residues. The V end was cut by 8 bases, the J end by 5 bases, with 13 bases between. The CDR3, as DNA: TGTGCCAGTACCGGGGGCCCTACCGGGGAGCTGTTTTTT. The encoded protein is CASTGGPTGELFF.

This chain joins TRBV20-1 and TRBJ2-3; 8 positions match TRBD2. Germline V gene data show CDR1 as DFQATT and CDR2 as SNEGSKA (reference sequence). This CDR3 spans 14 amino acids. V lost 3 bases and J lost 6; bases outside the gene matches: 8. The CDR3 here is CSASPGGELDTQYF. CDR3 sequence (DNA): TGCAGTGCTAGCCCGGGAGGGGAATTGGATACGCAGTATTTT.

This rearrangement joins TRBV20-1 to TRBJ2-7, with 7 bases identical to TRBD1. CDR3 length: 13 amino acids. The J segment lost 2 bases and the V segment lost 7 bases, leaving 8 bases of the junction unmatched. Germline V gene lookup returns CDR1 DFQATT and CDR2 SNEGSKA (reference sequence). The CDR3 region has the DNA TGCAGTGTTACGGACAGGATTACCTACGAGCAGTACTTC. Its translation is CSVTDRITYEQYF.